These 18 T cell receptor beta chains share one sample of origin, sequenced in a study of blood T cell repertoires in COVID-19. Clones were sequenced by immunoSEQ multiplex PCR, and TCRdb holds only the in-frame ones, with some missing. The table has some 350,000 clones, 87% seen once. The specimen sequenced was PBMCs or T cells enriched from blood (not recorded which). These receptors all stem from a woman between 25 and 40 years old who had recovered from COVID-19.

This clone was observed a handful of times. The V call is TRBV10-3, the J call TRBJ1-6, with D possibly being TRBD1 (6 bases). CDR1 ENHRY and CDR2 SYGVKD come from the germline V gene. The V end lost 3 bases, the J end lost 6 bases, and 9 bases lay between the germline ends. CDR3 length equals 14 residues. This CDR3 is CAISETGTNSPLHF. In nucleotides, the CDR3 is TGTGCCATCAGTGAAACAGGGACTAATTCACCCCTCCACTTT.

The chain has TRBV5-8 and TRBJ2-5; D call uncertain. This CDR3 has 15 amino acids. V lost 0 bases and J 0 bases, leaving 9 bases between the germline ends. The germline V gene has CDR1 SGHTS and CDR2 YDEGEE. The CDR3 sequence is CASSLGNGNQETQYF. In DNA form, the CDR3 reads TGTGCCAGCAGCTTGGGAAACGGTAACCAAGAGACCCAGTACTTC.

The J gene is TRBJ2-3, the V gene TRBV19; 8 bases line up with TRBD2. The germline CDR1 and CDR2 sequences are LNHDA and SQIVND (reference sequence). This CDR3 region has 12 residues. CDR3 residues: CAARGGGDTQYF. DNA of the CDR3: TGTGCAGCTCGGGGGGGCGGAGATACGCAGTATTTT.

The CDR3 loop reads CAISREGLNNEQFF. CDR3 DNA: TGTGCCATCAGTAGGGAGGGATTGAACAATGAGCAGTTCTTC. The chain couples TRBV10-3 to TRBJ2-1; 7 nucleotides line up with TRBD2. The junction had 6 bases not matched to a gene; V was cut back by 5 bases and J by 5 bases. This CDR3 contains 14 residues. Germline lookup yields CDR1 ENHRY and CDR2 SYGVKD.

This clone was counted once. The J gene is TRBJ1-3, the V gene TRBV6-5; a possible D gene is TRBD1 (6 bases). Germline V gives CDR1 MNHEY, CDR2 SVGAGI. This CDR3 contains 13 residues. Trimming took 8 bases from V and 2 from J, leaving 10 bases between them. The CDR3 sequence is CASARQAGNTIYF. Here the CDR3 DNA reads TGTGCCAGCGCCAGACAGGCTGGAAACACCATATATTTT.

This CDR3 is CASRTSGAPNYGYTF. The CDR3 bases are TGTGCCAGCAGAACAAGCGGGGCCCCAAACTATGGCTACACCTTC. The chain employs TRBV6-5 and TRBJ1-2; TRBD1 is a possible D gene (5 bases). The CDR3 is made up of 15 amino acids. Trimming shortened V by 6 bases and J by 2 bases, and 16 bases separated the two germline ends. CDR1 and CDR2 (germline): MNHEY, SVGAGI.

CDR3 loop: CASSFNRVSTNEKLFF. The CDR3 bases are TGTGCCAGCAGTTTCAACAGGGTCTCAACTAATGAAAAACTGTTTTTT. The rearrangement uses TRBV6-2 or TRBV6-3 and TRBJ1-4; a weak D match, TRBD1 (6 bases). This CDR3 region has 16 residues. Germline CDR1 is MNHEY and CDR2 is SVGEGT. Trimming took off 4 bases at V and 0 bases at J, with 12 bases between the two ends.

The chain joins TRBV5-8 to TRBJ1-1; 7 bases are a match to TRBD1. Trimming took 0 bases from V and 7 from J; bases not matched to a gene: 9. The CDR3 has 15 residues. The germline V gene has CDR1 SGHTS and CDR2 YDEGEE. The CDR3: CASSLEHRGFGEAFF. CDR3 bases: TGTGCCAGCAGCTTGGAGCACAGGGGTTTTGGTGAAGCTTTCTTT.

The gene calls are TRBV6-5 and TRBJ1-5; 7 nucleotides match TRBD1. The CDR3 consists of 14 residues. Germline trimming cut 6 bases from V and 9 bases from J; bases unmatched to any gene: 11. From germline, CDR1 is MNHEY and CDR2 SVGAGI. The CDR3 loop reads CASSYTEGGRPQHF. The CDR3 coding sequence is TGTGCCAGCAGCTATACTGAAGGGGGCCGGCCCCAGCATTTT.

V is TRBV30 and J is TRBJ2-7; perhaps TRBD1 as D (9 bases). Trimming removed 2 bases from V and 7 bases from J, with 21 bases in between. The CDR3 is made up of 15 amino acids. Germline lookup yields CDR1 GTSNPN and CDR2 SVGIG (reference sequence). CDR3 sequence: CAWSPGGTGKGEQYF. DNA of the CDR3: TGTGCCTGGAGTCCGGGGGGGACAGGGAAAGGTGAGCAGTACTTC.

This clone was picked up one time. The chain employs TRBV7-9 and TRBJ2-3, with 10 positions matching TRBD2. The CDR3 is 17 residues long. Germline V gives CDR1 SEHNR, CDR2 FQNEAQ (reference sequence). Trimming took 3 bases from V and 5 from J; bases not matched to a gene: 11. The CDR3 DNA follows: TGTGCCAGCAGCTTTATAGCGGGGGGAGTTCCCCAAGATACGCAGTATTTT. Translated: CASSFIAGGVPQDTQYF. Filled out from reference TRBV7-9 and TRBJ2-3, the complete variable domain reads DTGVSQNPRHKITKRGQNVTFRCDPISEHNRLYWYRQTLGQGPEFLTYFQNEAQLEKSRLLSDRFSAERPKGSFSTLEIQRTEQGDSAMYLCASSFIAGGVPQDTQYFGPGTRLTVL.

The chain couples TRBV14 to TRBJ2-7, with TRBD1 matching 8 bases. This CDR3 is 13 amino acids long. CDR1 is SGHDN and CDR2 is FVKESK in the germline V gene. J lost 3 bases, V lost 6 bases, and 4 bases had no gene match. The CDR3 loop reads CASSRTGGYEQYF. In nucleotides, the CDR3 is TGTGCCAGCAGTCGTACAGGGGGCTACGAGCAGTACTTC.

V gene TRBV7-2 combines with J gene TRBJ1-2; possible D gene TRBD1, 6 bases. The CDR3 has 17 residues. Looked up from germline, CDR1 is SGHTA and CDR2 is FQGNSA. Trimming took 2 bases from V and 4 from J, leaving 20 bases between them. The CDR3 DNA is TGTGCCAGCAGCTTAAGAGGCCAACAGGGATGGGGCTATGGCTACACCTTC. Amino acids: CASSLRGQQGWGYGYTF.

The CDR3 nucleotides read TGCGCCAGCAGCCCTACGGACATCTCTGGAAACACCATATATTTT. It yields the protein CASSPTDISGNTIYF. The rearrangement links TRBV4-1 to TRBJ1-3; perhaps TRBD1 as D (5 bases). CDR1 MGHRA and CDR2 YSYEKL come from the germline V gene. With 4 bases removed from V and 0 bases from J, the gap between germline ends came to 10 bases. The CDR3 has 15 amino acids.

The rearrangement joins TRBV27 to TRBJ1-5, with 9 bases lining up with TRBD1. The junction had 11 bases not matched to a gene; V was cut back by 4 bases and J by 7 bases. Germline V lookup: CDR1 MNHEY, CDR2 SMNVEV (reference sequence). This CDR3 spans 16 amino acids. The CDR3 is CASSSGTGRGWQPQHF. The CDR3 DNA reads as TGTGCCAGCAGTTCGGGGACAGGGAGGGGTTGGCAGCCCCAGCATTTT.

This clone was recorded only once. The chain combines TRBV5-4 with TRBJ2-1; D ambiguous. V was shortened by 1 base and J by 0 bases, with 5 bases between the two germline ends. The CDR3 consists of 14 residues. Per the germline V gene, CDR1 is SGHNT and CDR2 is YYREEE (reference sequence). This CDR3 is CASSLSGSYNEQFF. In DNA form, the CDR3 reads TGTGCCAGCAGCTTGTCGGGCTCCTACAATGAGCAGTTCTTC.

Here the CDR3 reads CASSPGQGAQGNTIYF. The CDR3 DNA sequence: TGTGCCAGCAGCCCCGGGCAGGGGGCGCAAGGAAACACCATATATTTT. The chain combines TRBV11-2 with TRBJ1-3; 8 bases fit TRBD1. This CDR3 spans 16 amino acids. Germline V gene lookup returns CDR1 SGHAT and CDR2 FQNNGV. V shed 5 bases and J 4 bases; nucleotides not matched to a gene: 10.

The chain combines TRBV19 with TRBJ2-1; TRBD1 agrees at 8 bases. This CDR3 has 15 amino acids. Looked up from germline, CDR1 is LNHDA and CDR2 is SQIVND (reference sequence). Trimming at V came to 9 bases and at J to 0 bases, leaving 7 bases not matched to a gene. DNA for the CDR3: TGTGCCAGCATCCAAACAGGGGGCTCCTACAATGAGCAGTTCTTC. The encoded protein is CASIQTGGSYNEQFF. Based on the CDR3 plus reference TRBV19 and TRBJ2-1, the full variable domain is DGGITQSPKYLFRKEGQNVTLSCEQNLNHDAMYWYRQDPGQGLRLIYYSQIVNDFQKGDIAEGYSVSREKKESFPLTVTSAQKNPTAFYLCASIQTGGSYNEQFFGPGTRLTVL.